These 22 T cell receptor beta chains were all obtained from the same sample, sequenced in a study of CD8 T cells in ankylosing spondylitis. General study results and limits: Eight or nine highly homologous variants made up a TCR beta motif that seemed to typify ankylosing spondylitis blood.

These receptors have no identified antigens. TCRdb used MiXCR to reprocess the 5' RACE reads, holding one entry per CDR3 protein. In the table there are 400,000 to 450,000 distinct CDR3 sequences, roughly 17% of which are singletons. Material for sequencing was blood, either unsorted or a sorted T cell fraction (not recorded which). The receptor source for this set is a male donor with ankylosing spondylitis.

The chain joins TRBV18 to TRBJ2-5, with D hard to call. The length of the CDR3 is 13 residues. V was clipped by 3 bases and J by 5 bases, with 10 bases between them. Germline lookup yields CDR1 KGHSH and CDR2 LQKENI. The CDR3 reads CASSPGLMETQYF. CDR3 DNA sequence: TGTGCCAGCTCACCCGGGTTGATGGAGACCCAGTACTTC.

This clonotype was counted ten times or more. The chain combines TRBV12-3 or TRBV12-4 with TRBJ1-1, with D possibly being TRBD1 (5 bases). V dropped 3 bases and J dropped 4 bases, with 27 bases sitting between them. This CDR3 has 19 amino acids. The CDR3 region has the DNA TGTGCCAGCAGTTTGAGGGGTTCCCGGGCCTCACAGTTGGGCACTGAAGCTTTCTTT. Protein sequence: CASSLRGSRASQLGTEAFF.

This rearrangement joins TRBV6-1 to TRBJ1-6; 7 positions agree with TRBD1. The trim removed 7 bases at V and 0 bases at J, leaving 9 bases unmatched. In germline, CDR1 is MNHNS, CDR2 SASEGT. The length of the CDR3 is 17 residues. CDR3 loop: CASTSGQKSSYNSPLHF. CDR3 bases: TGTGCCAGCACGTCGGGACAGAAGAGCTCCTATAATTCACCCCTCCACTTT.

CDR3 nucleotide sequence: TGTGCCAGCAGCTTAGAGACAGTTAGTGGCTACACCTTC. It is translated as CASSLETVSGYTF. The chain carries TRBV7-2 and TRBJ1-2, with D possibly TRBD1 on 5 matching bases. The ends were cut back, 1 base at V and 7 bases at J, with 10 bases in the middle. CDR1 SGHTA and CDR2 FQGNSA come from the germline V gene. The CDR3 loop spans 13 amino acids.

This clonotype was picked up a small number of times. This chain uses TRBV3-1 with TRBJ1-3; D is perhaps TRBD1 (6 bases). Per the germline V gene, CDR1 is LGHDT and CDR2 is YNNKEL (reference sequence). Trimming left V 2 bases short and J 0 bases short, with 26 bases between. The CDR3 runs 21 residues. CDR3 DNA sequence: TGTGCCAGCAGCCAAACGGGAACCTACAGGGACGAAACCTCCTCTGGAAACACCATATATTTT. It codes for CASSQTGTYRDETSSGNTIYF.

This clonotype was detected only a few times. This sequence joins TRBV5-1 and TRBJ2-3; D is possibly TRBD1 or TRBD2 (5 bases each). The V gene lost 4 bases and the J gene lost 4 bases, with 13 bases spanning the gap. Per the germline V gene, CDR1 is SGHRS and CDR2 is YFSETQ. The CDR3 length is 14 residues. In nucleotides, the CDR3 is TGCGCCAGCAGCCCCTGGGACCTCGCAGATACGCAGTATTTT. It is translated as CASSPWDLADTQYF. Combining the CDR3 with reference TRBV5-1 and TRBJ2-3 gives the whole variable domain KAGVTQTPRYLIKTRGQQVTLSCSPISGHRSVSWYQQTPGQGLQFLFEYFSETQRNKGNFPGRFSGRQFSNSRSEMNVSTLELGDSALYLCASSPWDLADTQYFGPGTRLTVL.

This clonotype was counted a few times. The gene calls are TRBV9 and TRBJ2-2, with a weak D call TRBD2 (6 bases). CDR1 and CDR2 from the germline V gene are SGDLS and YYNGEE. The ends were cut back, 4 bases at V and 5 bases at J, with 18 bases in the middle. CDR3 length: 16 amino acids. Here the CDR3 DNA reads TGTGCCAGCAGCCCTCAGGAGGGGCGGAGTACCGGGGAGCTGTTTTTT. Amino acid sequence: CASSPQEGRSTGELFF.

The rearrangement uses TRBV12-3 or TRBV12-4 and TRBJ2-1; D possibly corresponds to TRBD1 (6 bases). This CDR3 is built from 14 residues. V dropped 5 bases and J dropped 0 bases, with 8 bases sitting between them. The CDR3 reads CASSRGYSYNEQFF. CDR3 sequence (DNA): TGTGCCAGCAGTAGGGGGTACTCCTACAATGAGCAGTTCTTC.

Here the CDR3 reads CASSPPGWAEAFF. DNA of the CDR3: TGTGCCAGCAGTCCCCCCGGGTGGGCTGAAGCTTTCTTT. The chain has TRBV12-3 or TRBV12-4 and TRBJ1-1; unclear D gene. V was cut by 5 bases and J by 6 bases, with 13 bases left in between. This CDR3 is 13 amino acids long.

This clonotype was counted only a few times. This chain joins TRBV12-3 or TRBV12-4 and TRBJ1-1; D is ambiguous. Trimming removed 5 bases from V and 4 bases from J, with 14 bases in between. The CDR3 runs to 14 residues. CDR3 protein: CASSGWAGGTEAFF. The CDR3 nucleotides read TGTGCCAGCAGTGGGTGGGCCGGTGGCACTGAAGCTTTCTTT.

This CDR3 reads CAISEGRGGGLSNQPQHF. As DNA, the CDR3 is TGTGCCATCAGTGAGGGGAGAGGCGGGGGGCTTAGCAATCAGCCCCAGCATTTT. V usage is TRBV10-3 and J usage is TRBJ1-5; TRBD1 might be the D (6 bases). The CDR3 is 18 residues long. The V end lost 2 bases, the J end lost 0 bases, and 17 bases lay between the germline ends. In germline, CDR1 is ENHRY, CDR2 SYGVKD.

This clonotype was seen repeatedly, ten times or more. The genes are TRBV10-3 and TRBJ1-6; a possible D gene is TRBD1 (6 bases). V was shortened by 3 bases and J by 5 bases, with 11 bases between the two germline ends. Germline V gene sequence: CDR1 ENHRY, CDR2 SYGVKD. This CDR3 has 15 residues. Written as DNA, the CDR3 is TGTGCCATCAGTGACGGGGCAGGGGATAATTCACCCCTCCACTTT. Translated: CAISDGAGDNSPLHF.

This clonotype was seen only a few times. V usage is TRBV21-1 and J usage is TRBJ1-2; the table's D gene call, TRBD1, was not cross checked with the DNA. TRBV21-1 is a listed pseudogene. This CDR3 region has 16 residues. CDR3 in amino acids: CASSKLRESDCLGYTF. In nucleotides, the CDR3 is TGTGCCAGCAGCAAACTCCGGGAGTCGGATTGTCTTGGCTACACCTTC.

The genes are TRBV29-1 and TRBJ1-1; no clear D. The V end lost 3 bases, the J end lost 4 bases, and 12 bases lay between the germline ends. The CDR3 totals 13 residues. Germline V gives CDR1 SQVTM, CDR2 ANQGSEA. The CDR3 loop reads CSVDFGSGTEAFF. CDR3 coding DNA: TGCAGCGTTGATTTCGGGTCAGGCACTGAAGCTTTCTTT.

The J gene is TRBJ1-1, the V gene TRBV5-1; TRBD1 is a possible D gene (5 bases). Per germline, CDR1 SGHRS and CDR2 YFSETQ. There are 15 residues in the CDR3. V was pared by 1 base and J by 6 bases, with 16 bases between. CDR3 loop: CASSLLASGRAEAFF. The CDR3 DNA is TGCGCCAGCAGCTTGTTGGCCTCAGGGCGGGCTGAAGCTTTCTTT.

This clonotype was picked up a small number of times. The chain is built from TRBV7-9 and TRBJ2-1; TRBD2 matches 10 bases. This CDR3 region has 16 residues. CDR1 SEHNR and CDR2 FQNEAQ come from the germline V gene (reference sequence). The J segment lost 4 bases and the V segment lost 2 bases, leaving 5 bases of the junction unmatched. The CDR3 reads CASSLRPAGGYNEQFF. The CDR3 bases are TGTGCCAGCAGCTTACGCCCAGCGGGAGGGTACAATGAGCAGTTCTTC.

This chain links TRBV5-1 with TRBJ1-1; weak D call: TRBD1 (6 bases). The V gene lost 4 bases and the J gene lost 1 base, with 11 bases spanning the gap. The CDR3 runs to 14 residues. Germline values: CDR1 SGHRS, CDR2 YFSETQ. Here the CDR3 DNA reads TGCGCCAGCAGCCCATCGGGACAGAACACTGAAGCTTTCTTT. Its protein is CASSPSGQNTEAFF.

This sequence joins TRBV27 and TRBJ2-1, with 9 bases fitting TRBD1. The ends lost 5 bases at V and 3 bases at J; junction bases unmatched: 11. Germline V lookup: CDR1 MNHEY, CDR2 SMNVEV (reference sequence). The CDR3 runs to 17 residues. The chain's CDR3 is CASSIGPQGAFYNEQFF. The CDR3 DNA is TGTGCCAGCAGTATCGGGCCACAGGGGGCTTTCTACAATGAGCAGTTCTTC.

The V gene is TRBV27, the J gene TRBJ1-6; D unclear. This CDR3 comprises 13 residues. V was pared by 7 bases and J by 9 bases, with 13 bases between. Germline values: CDR1 MNHEY, CDR2 SMNVEV (reference sequence). Here the CDR3 DNA reads TGTGCCAGCACATCCCGGTTGGGTTCACCCCTCCACTTT. It yields the protein CASTSRLGSPLHF.

The V and J genes are TRBV5-1 and TRBJ1-1; no clear D. Trimming stripped 0 bases from V and 0 bases from J, with 9 bases between. This CDR3 is built from 15 residues. The germline V gene encodes CDR1 SGHRS and CDR2 YFSETQ. This CDR3 is CASSLVADMNTEAFF. CDR3 in DNA: TGCGCCAGCAGCTTGGTGGCAGACATGAACACTGAAGCTTTCTTT. Based on the CDR3 plus reference TRBV5-1 and TRBJ1-1, the full variable domain is KAGVTQTPRYLIKTRGQQVTLSCSPISGHRSVSWYQQTPGQGLQFLFEYFSETQRNKGNFPGRFSGRQFSNSRSEMNVSTLELGDSALYLCASSLVADMNTEAFFGQGTRLTVV.

This clonotype was recorded a few times. V usage is TRBV19 and J usage is TRBJ2-3; a possible D gene is TRBD1 (6 bases). The CDR3 spans 14 residues. V was clipped by 3 bases and J by 2 bases, with 9 bases between them. Germline CDR1 LNHDA, CDR2 SQIVND (reference sequence). The CDR3 sequence is CASSMGAHTDTQYF. Here the CDR3 DNA reads TGTGCCAGTAGTATGGGGGCTCACACAGATACGCAGTATTTT. The whole variable domain, remainder taken from reference TRBV19 and TRBJ2-3, is DGGITQSPKYLFRKEGQNVTLSCEQNLNHDAMYWYRQDPGQGLRLIYYSQIVNDFQKGDIAEGYSVSREKKESFPLTVTSAQKNPTAFYLCASSMGAHTDTQYFGPGTRLTVL.

The sample holds a few counts of this clonotype. V gene TRBV5-5 combines with J gene TRBJ1-2; 7 nucleotides match TRBD1. V dropped 0 bases and J dropped 4; count of bases not matched to a gene: 6. CDR1 is SGHKS and CDR2 is YYEKEE in the germline V gene (reference sequence). The CDR3 extends over 15 amino acids. In DNA form, the CDR3 reads TGTGCCAGCAGCTTGGGGAGGGGGCTAGGCTATGGCTACACCTTC. As protein: CASSLGRGLGYGYTF.